These 17 T cell receptor beta chains were all obtained from the same sample, sequenced in a study of T cell changes during pregnancy in multiple sclerosis. Assay used: immunoSEQ multiplex PCR; TCRdb lists only in-frame clones, some missing. This table holds under 85,000 clones, more than 80% found once. Here the sequenced sample was CD4+ T cells from peripheral blood mononuclear cells, taken before pregnancy. Receptor source: a female donor with multiple sclerosis, enrolled in a pregnancy study.

The DNA of the CDR3 is TGTGCCAGCACCCGGGGAGTGAACACTGAAGCTTTCTTT. Residues: CASTRGVNTEAFF. This chain links TRBV6-5 with TRBJ1-1; D is ambiguous. The length of the CDR3 is 13 residues. The V end lost 7 bases, the J end lost 0 bases, and 9 bases lay between the germline ends. The germline V gene encodes CDR1 MNHEY and CDR2 SVGAGI.

This chain links TRBV9 with TRBJ2-1; a possible D gene is TRBD2 (6 bases). Germline assignment: CDR1 SGDLS and CDR2 YYNGEE. This CDR3 has 17 residues. The V gene lost 3 bases and the J gene lost 0 bases, with 16 bases spanning the gap. The CDR3 DNA reads TGTGCCAGCAGCGCCCGACTAGGGACCAGCTCCTACAATGAGCAGTTCTTC. Translating gives CASSARLGTSSYNEQFF. The variable domain in full, completed from reference TRBV9 and TRBJ2-1, reads DSGVTQTPKHLITATGQRVTLRCSPRSGDLSVYWYQQSLDQGLQFLIQYYNGEERAKGNILERFSAQQFPDLHSELNLSSLELGDSALYFCASSARLGTSSYNEQFFGPGTRLTVL.

The gene calls are TRBV27 and TRBJ1-1; tentative D call: TRBD1 (6 bases). V lost 6 bases and J 0 bases, leaving 14 bases between the germline ends. This CDR3 spans 15 amino acids. The germline V gene encodes CDR1 MNHEY and CDR2 SMNVEV (reference sequence). CDR3 region: CASRQGRAMNTEAFF. The CDR3 coding sequence is TGTGCCAGCAGACAGGGTAGGGCCATGAACACTGAAGCTTTCTTT.

The chain recombines TRBV28 with TRBJ2-7; possibly TRBD2 for D (6 bases). Germline V gene data show CDR1 as MDHEN and CDR2 as SYDVKM. This CDR3 contains 17 residues. Trimming pared 2 bases from V and 1 base from J, leaving 18 bases between. CDR3 DNA: TGTGCCAGCAGTTTACAATATGGGCGGGACGGGTCCTACGAGCAGTACTTC. It specifies CASSLQYGRDGSYEQYF.

The chain carries TRBV10-3 and TRBJ2-1; 11 bases fit TRBD1. Losses at the gene ends were 2 bases for V and 7 bases for J; bases not matched to a gene: 4. CDR1 and CDR2 from the germline V gene are ENHRY and SYGVKD. The CDR3 is 15 residues long. In DNA form, the CDR3 reads TGTGCCATCAGTGAGGCCGGGACAGGGGGTAATGAGCAGTTCTTC. This gives the protein CAISEAGTGGNEQFF.

In DNA, the CDR3 is TGCGCCAGCAGCTTGATAAGCGGGGGGCAAGAGACCCAGTACTTC. Protein product: CASSLISGGQETQYF. The chain links TRBV5-1 to TRBJ2-5; 9 nucleotides match TRBD2. The J segment lost 2 bases and the V segment lost 1 base, leaving 3 bases of the junction unmatched. The CDR3 consists of 15 residues. CDR1 and CDR2 (germline): SGHRS, YFSETQ. Complete variable domain (other parts from reference TRBV5-1 and TRBJ2-5): KAGVTQTPRYLIKTRGQQVTLSCSPISGHRSVSWYQQTPGQGLQFLFEYFSETQRNKGNFPGRFSGRQFSNSRSEMNVSTLELGDSALYLCASSLISGGQETQYFGPGTRLLVL.

The chain carries TRBV29-1 and TRBJ2-5; the D gene is possibly TRBD1 (5 bases). CDR3 length equals 12 residues. The V end was cut by 1 base, the J end by 4 bases, with 7 bases between. Germline values: CDR1 SQVTM, CDR2 ANQGSEA. The CDR3 coding sequence is TGCAGCGTTGAAGTAAGGGGAGAGACCCAGTACTTC. Protein: CSVEVRGETQYF.

V and J are TRBV4-2 and TRBJ2-7, with D maybe TRBD2 (6 bases). The length of the CDR3 is 14 residues. Germline CDR1 and CDR2: LGHNA and YNFKEQ. The ends were cut back, 0 bases at V and 5 bases at J, with 11 bases in the middle. The CDR3 region is CASSQDRRGNEQYF. The CDR3 region has the DNA TGTGCCAGCAGCCAAGATCGGAGGGGTAACGAGCAGTACTTC.

The V gene is TRBV12-5, the J gene TRBJ2-1; 9 positions agree with TRBD2. Germline V CDR1 and CDR2: LGHNT, FRNRAP. Trimming at V came to 3 bases and at J to 7 bases, leaving 7 bases not matched to a gene. This CDR3 region has 15 residues. Written as DNA, the CDR3 is TGTGCTAGTGGTTTAATGGCGGGAGGGCGTAATGAGCAGTTCTTC. Its translation: CASGLMAGGRNEQFF.

The chain carries TRBV7-6 and TRBJ1-1; TRBD1 matches at 10 bases. The V gene's germline CDR1 is SGHVS and CDR2 FNYEAQ. Losses at the gene ends were 5 bases for V and 5 bases for J; bases not matched to a gene: 11. This CDR3 contains 16 residues. CDR3 bases: TGTGCCAGCAGCCAAACCAGTGGACAGGGGGGGACTGAAGCTTTCTTT. Protein product: CASSQTSGQGGTEAFF.

V and J are TRBV6-1 and TRBJ1-1; 9 nucleotides line up with TRBD1. The CDR3 loop spans 15 amino acids. From germline, CDR1 is MNHNS and CDR2 SASEGT. Trimming removed 4 bases from V and 5 bases from J; junction bases left unmatched: 8. CDR3 sequence: CASSALSGQGTEAFF. The CDR3 DNA sequence: TGTGCCAGCAGTGCGCTTAGTGGACAGGGGACTGAAGCTTTCTTT.

The rearrangement joins TRBV6-6 to TRBJ1-1; 8 bases align to TRBD1. J lost 5 bases, V lost 2 bases, and 4 bases had no gene match. The CDR3 is made up of 14 amino acids. Germline lookup yields CDR1 MNHNY and CDR2 SVGAGI (reference sequence). CDR3 region: CASSYDDRGTEAFF. CDR3 DNA sequence: TGTGCCAGCAGTTACGACGACAGGGGAACTGAAGCTTTCTTT.

The V call is TRBV7-2, the J call TRBJ2-1; TRBD2 matches 15 bases. Germline trimming cut 5 bases from V and 9 bases from J; bases unmatched to any gene: 5. The germline V gene encodes CDR1 SGHTA and CDR2 FQGNSA. This CDR3 comprises 15 residues. CDR3 residues: CASSQGLAGGTEQFF. CDR3 sequence (DNA): TGTGCCAGCAGCCAGGGACTAGCGGGGGGTACTGAGCAGTTCTTC. Supplemented by reference TRBV7-2 and TRBJ2-1, the full variable domain reads GAGVSQSPSNKVTEKGKDVELRCDPISGHTALYWYRQSLGQGLEFLIYFQGNSAPDKSGLPSDRFSAERTGGSVSTLTIQRTQQEDSAVYLCASSQGLAGGTEQFFGPGTRLTVL.

This clone has just one count. The CDR3 nucleotides are TGTGCCAGCAGTCCAGGGGAGGGCGAGCAGTTCTTC. The encoded protein is CASSPGEGEQFF. The chain recombines TRBV6-5 with TRBJ2-1; D might be TRBD2 (7 bases). This CDR3 comprises 12 residues. The ends were cut back, 5 bases at V and 10 bases at J, with 12 bases in the middle. The germline V gene encodes CDR1 MNHEY and CDR2 SVGAGI.

This clone was detected once. This chain connects TRBV25-1 to TRBJ2-3; 7 positions agree with TRBD2. The CDR3 is 12 residues long. The junction had 4 bases not matched to a gene; V was cut back by 7 bases and J by 6 bases. CDR1 MGHDK and CDR2 SYGVNS come from the germline V gene. The CDR3 nucleotides are TGTGCCAGCACAGAGGGAGGGGATACGCAGTATTTT. It specifies CASTEGGDTQYF.

This clone was counted a few times. The rearrangement uses TRBV28 and TRBJ2-7, with TRBD1 identical over 8 bases. CDR3 length: 13 amino acids. The germline CDR1 and CDR2 sequences are MDHEN and SYDVKM. Trimming at V came to 6 bases and at J to 5 bases, leaving 6 bases not matched to a gene. This CDR3 reads CASRFLDRDEQYF. The CDR3 DNA reads as TGTGCCAGCAGATTTTTGGACAGGGACGAGCAGTACTTC.

CDR3 region: CAWSLAFTGELFF. The CDR3 region has the DNA TGTGCCTGGAGTCTCGCGTTCACCGGGGAGCTGTTTTTT. The genes are TRBV30 and TRBJ2-2; D is ambiguous. This CDR3 spans 13 amino acids. The ends were cut back, 2 bases at V and 4 bases at J, with 8 bases in the middle. The germline V gene has CDR1 GTSNPN and CDR2 SVGIG (reference sequence).